Presented here are 14 T cell receptor beta chains from one specimen sequenced in a study of blood T cell repertoires in COVID-19. Clones were sequenced by immunoSEQ multiplex PCR, and TCRdb holds only the in-frame ones, with some missing. Found here are about 300,000 clones, under 90% of them singletons; the top ten hold 8% to 13%. Specimen: PBMCs or T cells enriched from blood (not recorded which). The origin of the receptors is a woman younger than 35 who had recovered from COVID-19.

The chain carries TRBV28 and TRBJ1-5; D is perhaps TRBD1 (5 bases). The CDR3 sequence is 14 residues long. Trimming pared 0 bases from V and 8 bases from J, leaving 11 bases between. CDR1 is MDHEN and CDR2 is SYDVKM in the germline V gene. This CDR3 is CASSLWGGDEPQHF. The CDR3 DNA reads TGTGCCAGCAGTTTATGGGGGGGGGACGAGCCCCAGCATTTT.

V is TRBV7-3 and J is TRBJ2-2; a possible D gene is TRBD2 (5 bases). The germline V gene encodes CDR1 SGHTA and CDR2 FQGTGA. The CDR3 extends over 13 amino acids. V was cut by 4 bases and J by 6 bases, with 9 bases left in between. The chain's CDR3 is CASSYGGSGELFF. The DNA of the CDR3 is TGTGCCAGCAGCTATGGCGGGTCCGGGGAGCTGTTTTTT. Supplemented by reference TRBV7-3 and TRBJ2-2, the full variable domain reads GAGVSQTPSNKVTEKGKYVELRCDPISGHTALYWYRQSLGQGPEFLIYFQGTGAADDSGLPNDRFFAVRPEGSVSTLKIQRTERGDSAVYLCASSYGGSGELFFGEGSRLTVL.

This chain uses TRBV7-9 with TRBJ1-1; 9 bases are a match to TRBD1. The CDR3 has 15 residues. Looked up from germline, CDR1 is SEHNR and CDR2 is FQNEAQ (reference sequence). V was clipped by 5 bases and J by 4 bases; unmatched bases: 8. CDR3 sequence reads: CASSTTGGGRTEAFF. Here the CDR3 DNA reads TGTGCCAGCAGCACAACAGGGGGCGGACGCACTGAAGCTTTCTTT.

This chain uses TRBV3-1 (or the pseudogene TRBV3-2) with TRBJ2-2, with TRBD2 matching 7 bases. The CDR3 length is 17 residues. CDR1 and CDR2 from the germline V gene are LGHDT and YNNKEL (reference sequence). V trimming: 4 bases; J trimming: 2 bases; junction bases outside the gene matches: 10. The CDR3 coding sequence is TGTGCCAGCAGCCCGAGGGCTAGCGGTTACAACACCGGGGAGCTGTTTTTT. This sequence encodes CASSPRASGYNTGELFF.

The chain joins TRBV7-3 to TRBJ2-1; perhaps TRBD2 as D (6 bases). Germline CDR1 and CDR2: SGHTA and FQGTGA. The CDR3 is made up of 14 amino acids. With 3 bases removed from V and 1 base from J, the gap between germline ends came to 7 bases. CDR3 coding DNA: TGTGCCAGCAGCTTCGGGGGATCCTACAATGAGCAGTTCTTC. This gives the protein CASSFGGSYNEQFF.

The chain links TRBV4-2 to TRBJ2-6, with D unclear. V was cut by 0 bases and J by 3 bases, with 9 bases left in between. CDR1 and CDR2 (germline): LGHNA, YNFKEQ. The CDR3 contains 16 residues. The CDR3 protein is CASSQDRRVGANVLTF. DNA for the CDR3: TGTGCCAGCAGCCAAGATCGCCGAGTTGGGGCCAACGTCCTGACTTTC.

This chain connects TRBV6-5 to TRBJ1-2, with a tentative D call TRBD1 (6 bases). This CDR3 comprises 16 residues. Trimming removed 0 bases at V and 4 bases at J, with 15 bases between. Germline V lookup: CDR1 MNHEY, CDR2 SVGAGI. The CDR3: CASSYSRIGQIYGYTF. The CDR3 DNA reads TGTGCCAGCAGTTACTCCCGGATCGGACAGATCTATGGCTACACCTTC.

This clone has just one count. V and J are TRBV29-1 and TRBJ2-2; perhaps TRBD1 as D (5 bases). Trimming cost V 5 bases and J 6 bases, with 13 bases left between them. The CDR3 has 13 residues. Looked up from germline, CDR1 is SQVTM and CDR2 is ANQGSEA. CDR3 loop: CSVKGPASGELFF. The CDR3, as DNA: TGCAGCGTTAAGGGGCCGGCGTCCGGGGAGCTGTTTTTT.

The gene calls are TRBV12-5 and TRBJ2-5, with 8 nucleotides matching TRBD2. The ends lost 3 bases at V and 4 bases at J; junction bases unmatched: 4. In germline, CDR1 is LGHNT, CDR2 FRNRAP. CDR3 length: 14 residues. DNA for the CDR3: TGTGCTAGTGGTTTCGGGAGGGAAGCAGAGACCCAGTACTTC. Translating it yields CASGFGREAETQYF.

The V gene is TRBV18, the J gene TRBJ1-3; possible D gene TRBD1, 5 bases. Trimming took off 4 bases at V and 1 base at J, with 20 bases between the two ends. The germline CDR1 and CDR2 sequences are KGHSH and LQKENI. CDR3 size: 18 residues. The CDR3 coding sequence is TGTGCCAGCTCACTTACCCCGGCGGGACCGATATCTGGAAACACCATATATTTT. This gives the protein CASSLTPAGPISGNTIYF. Using reference TRBV18 and TRBJ1-3 for the parts outside the CDR3, the full variable domain is NAGVMQNPRHLVRRRGQEARLRCSPMKGHSHVYWYRQLPEEGLKFMVYLQKENIIDESGMPKERFSAEFPKEGPSILRIQQVVRGDSAAYFCASSLTPAGPISGNTIYFGEGSWLTVV.

The J gene is TRBJ2-3, the V gene TRBV7-8; TRBD2 aligns across 7 bases. V gave up 4 bases and J gave up 5 bases; unmatched junction bases: 6. The CDR3 length is 14 residues. Germline CDR1 is SGHVS and CDR2 is FQNEAQ. The CDR3 DNA sequence: TGTGCCAGCAGCTCAGCCGCGGGGGTAGATACGCAGTATTTT. This translates into CASSSAAGVDTQYF.

The CDR3 protein is CASSEDQGLSEKLFF. Here the CDR3 DNA reads TGTGCCAGCAGTGAAGACCAGGGGTTGTCTGAAAAACTGTTTTTT. V gene TRBV6-1 combines with J gene TRBJ1-4, with D possibly being TRBD1 (6 bases). The length of the CDR3 is 15 residues. Trimming removed 1 base at V and 7 bases at J, with 13 bases between. The V gene's germline CDR1 is MNHNS and CDR2 SASEGT.

There are a few counts of this clone. This chain connects TRBV6-1 to TRBJ2-1, with 9 nucleotides matching TRBD2. Germline assignment: CDR1 MNHNS and CDR2 SASEGT. The CDR3 sequence is 16 residues long. With 4 bases clipped from V and 1 base from J, the junction kept 5 bases outside the gene matches. CDR3 region: CASSVSGSKSYNEQFF. DNA of the CDR3: TGTGCCAGCAGTGTTAGCGGGAGTAAGTCCTACAATGAGCAGTTCTTC.

The chain links TRBV3-1 (or the pseudogene TRBV3-2) to TRBJ2-7, with D perhaps matching TRBD1 (6 bases). CDR3 length: 14 amino acids. Trimming took off 4 bases at V and 7 bases at J, with 17 bases between the two ends. Germline CDR1 is LGHDT and CDR2 is YNNKEL (reference sequence). CDR3 DNA sequence: TGTGCCAGCAGCCTGGGGGCCAGGTTGGGGGAGCAGTACTTC. Encoded protein: CASSLGARLGEQYF.